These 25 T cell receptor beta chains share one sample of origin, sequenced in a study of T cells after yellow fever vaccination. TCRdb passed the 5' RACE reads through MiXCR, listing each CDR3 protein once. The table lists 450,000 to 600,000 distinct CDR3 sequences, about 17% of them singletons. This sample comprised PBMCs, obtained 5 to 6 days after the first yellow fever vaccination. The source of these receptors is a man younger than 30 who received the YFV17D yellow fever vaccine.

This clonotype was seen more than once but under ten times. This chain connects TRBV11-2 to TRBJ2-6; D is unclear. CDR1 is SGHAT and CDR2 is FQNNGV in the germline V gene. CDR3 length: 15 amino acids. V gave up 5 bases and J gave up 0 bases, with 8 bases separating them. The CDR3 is CASSVTFSGANVLTF. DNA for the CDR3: TGTGCCAGCAGCGTAACCTTCTCTGGGGCCAACGTCCTGACTTTC.

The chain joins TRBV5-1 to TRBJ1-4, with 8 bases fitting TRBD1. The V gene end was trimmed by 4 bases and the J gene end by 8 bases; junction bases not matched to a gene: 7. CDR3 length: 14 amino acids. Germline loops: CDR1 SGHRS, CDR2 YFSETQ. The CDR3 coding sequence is TGCGCCAGCAGCCCAGGGACAGGTAGCGAAAAACTGTTTTTT. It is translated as CASSPGTGSEKLFF.

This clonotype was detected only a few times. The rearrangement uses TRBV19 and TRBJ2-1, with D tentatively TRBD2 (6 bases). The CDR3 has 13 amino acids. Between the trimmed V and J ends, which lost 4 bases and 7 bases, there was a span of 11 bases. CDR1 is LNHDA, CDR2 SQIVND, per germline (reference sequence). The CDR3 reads CASSRDFGNEQFF. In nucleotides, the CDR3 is TGTGCCAGTAGTAGGGACTTTGGAAATGAGCAGTTCTTC.

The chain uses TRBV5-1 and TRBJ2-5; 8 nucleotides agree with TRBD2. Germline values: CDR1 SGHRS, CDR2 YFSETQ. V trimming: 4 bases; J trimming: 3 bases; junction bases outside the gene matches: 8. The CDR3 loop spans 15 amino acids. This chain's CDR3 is CASSPSGGAEETQYF. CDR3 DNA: TGCGCCAGCAGCCCGTCGGGGGGGGCGGAAGAGACCCAGTACTTC. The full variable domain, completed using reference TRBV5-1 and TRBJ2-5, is KAGVTQTPRYLIKTRGQQVTLSCSPISGHRSVSWYQQTPGQGLQFLFEYFSETQRNKGNFPGRFSGRQFSNSRSEMNVSTLELGDSALYLCASSPSGGAEETQYFGPGTRLLVL.

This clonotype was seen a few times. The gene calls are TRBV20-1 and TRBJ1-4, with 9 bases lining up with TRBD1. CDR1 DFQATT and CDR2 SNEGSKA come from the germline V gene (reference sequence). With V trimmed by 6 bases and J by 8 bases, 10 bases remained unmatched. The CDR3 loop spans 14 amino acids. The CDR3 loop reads CSAYRGLDREKLFF. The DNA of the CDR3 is TGCAGTGCGTACAGGGGGCTGGACCGAGAAAAACTGTTTTTT.

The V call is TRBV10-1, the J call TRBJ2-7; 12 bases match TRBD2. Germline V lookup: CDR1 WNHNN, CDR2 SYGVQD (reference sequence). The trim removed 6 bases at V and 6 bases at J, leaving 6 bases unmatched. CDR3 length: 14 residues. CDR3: CASSERTSGAEQYF. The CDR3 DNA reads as TGCGCCAGCAGCGAGAGGACTAGCGGGGCCGAGCAGTACTTC.

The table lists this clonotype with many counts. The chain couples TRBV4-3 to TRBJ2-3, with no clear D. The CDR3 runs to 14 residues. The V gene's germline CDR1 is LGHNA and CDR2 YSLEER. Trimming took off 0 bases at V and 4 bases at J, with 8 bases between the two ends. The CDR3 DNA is TGCGCCAGCAGCCAAGATAGGCTCGCAGATACGCAGTATTTT. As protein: CASSQDRLADTQYF.

CDR3 nucleotide sequence: TGTGCCAGCAGCTTGGAGTTGGGGGGGTTCACCGGGGAGCTGTTTTTT. Translation gives CASSLELGGFTGELFF. This sequence joins TRBV5-5 and TRBJ2-2; the match to TRBD2 covers 7 bases. Germline assignment: CDR1 SGHKS and CDR2 YYEKEE (reference sequence). V lost 0 bases, J lost 4 bases, and 6 bases stayed unmatched. This CDR3 is built from 16 residues.

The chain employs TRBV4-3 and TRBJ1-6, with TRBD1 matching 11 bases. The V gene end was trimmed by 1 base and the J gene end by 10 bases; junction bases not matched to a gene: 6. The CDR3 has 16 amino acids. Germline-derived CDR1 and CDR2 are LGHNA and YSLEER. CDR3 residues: CASSQGTGGARSPLHF. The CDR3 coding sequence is TGCGCCAGCAGCCAAGGGACAGGGGGCGCGAGGTCACCCCTCCACTTT.

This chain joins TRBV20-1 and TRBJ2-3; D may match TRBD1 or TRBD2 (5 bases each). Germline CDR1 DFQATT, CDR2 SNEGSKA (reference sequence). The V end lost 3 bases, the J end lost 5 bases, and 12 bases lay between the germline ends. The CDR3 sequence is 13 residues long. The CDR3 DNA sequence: TGCAGTGCTAGTTCGCCGGGGCGAGATACGCAGTATTTT. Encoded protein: CSASSPGRDTQYF.

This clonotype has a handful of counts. Here the CDR3 reads CASSPVGSAYEQYF. The CDR3, as DNA: TGTGCCAGCAGCCCCGTGGGGTCCGCCTACGAGCAGTACTTC. The chain is built from TRBV12-3 or TRBV12-4 and TRBJ2-7; no definite D call. This CDR3 spans 14 amino acids. V lost 6 bases and J lost 2, with 14 bases in between.

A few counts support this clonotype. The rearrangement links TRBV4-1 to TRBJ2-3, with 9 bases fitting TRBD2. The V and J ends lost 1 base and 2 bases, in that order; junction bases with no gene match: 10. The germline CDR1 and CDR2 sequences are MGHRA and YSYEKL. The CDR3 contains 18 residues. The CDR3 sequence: CASSQVMLAGSYTDTQYF. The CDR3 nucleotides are TGCGCCAGCAGCCAAGTTATGCTAGCGGGGTCCTACACAGATACGCAGTATTTT.

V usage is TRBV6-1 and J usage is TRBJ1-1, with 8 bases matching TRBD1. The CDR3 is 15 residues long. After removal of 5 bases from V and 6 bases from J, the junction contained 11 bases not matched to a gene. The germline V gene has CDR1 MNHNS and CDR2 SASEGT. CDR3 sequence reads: CASSPRTGRTAEAFF. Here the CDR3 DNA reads TGTGCCAGCAGTCCCCGGACAGGGAGAACAGCTGAAGCTTTCTTT.

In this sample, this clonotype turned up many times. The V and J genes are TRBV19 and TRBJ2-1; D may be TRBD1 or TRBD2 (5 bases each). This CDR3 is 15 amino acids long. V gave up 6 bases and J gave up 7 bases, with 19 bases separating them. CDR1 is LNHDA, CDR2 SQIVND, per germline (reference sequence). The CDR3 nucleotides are TGTGCCAGTAGCGCGGACACCCACCGGGGAAATGAGCAGTTCTTC. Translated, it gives CASSADTHRGNEQFF.

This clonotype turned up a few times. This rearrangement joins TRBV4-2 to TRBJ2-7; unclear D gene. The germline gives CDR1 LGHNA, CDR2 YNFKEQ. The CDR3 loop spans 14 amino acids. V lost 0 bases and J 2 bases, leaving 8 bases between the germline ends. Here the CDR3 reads CASSQDRTTYEQYF. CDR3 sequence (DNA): TGTGCCAGCAGCCAAGACCGGACGACCTACGAGCAGTACTTC.

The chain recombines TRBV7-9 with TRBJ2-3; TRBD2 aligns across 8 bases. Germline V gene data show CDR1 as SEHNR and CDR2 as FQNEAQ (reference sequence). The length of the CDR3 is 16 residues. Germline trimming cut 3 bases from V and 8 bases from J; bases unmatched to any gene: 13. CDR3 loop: CASSFRAGDPVGTQYF. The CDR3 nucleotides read TGTGCCAGCAGCTTCAGAGCGGGGGACCCCGTTGGTACGCAGTATTTT. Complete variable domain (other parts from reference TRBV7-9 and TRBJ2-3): DTGVSQNPRHKITKRGQNVTFRCDPISEHNRLYWYRQTLGQGPEFLTYFQNEAQLEKSRLLSDRFSAERPKGSFSTLEIQRTEQGDSAMYLCASSFRAGDPVGTQYFGPGTRLTVL.

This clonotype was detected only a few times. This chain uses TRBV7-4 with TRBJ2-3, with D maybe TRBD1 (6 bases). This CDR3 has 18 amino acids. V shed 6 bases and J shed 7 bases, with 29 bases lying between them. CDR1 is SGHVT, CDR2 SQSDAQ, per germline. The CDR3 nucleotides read TGTGCCAGCAGTGTTCGTGGGGAAACAGGGAAAGCACAGTATACGCAGTATTTT. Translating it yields CASSVRGETGKAQYTQYF.

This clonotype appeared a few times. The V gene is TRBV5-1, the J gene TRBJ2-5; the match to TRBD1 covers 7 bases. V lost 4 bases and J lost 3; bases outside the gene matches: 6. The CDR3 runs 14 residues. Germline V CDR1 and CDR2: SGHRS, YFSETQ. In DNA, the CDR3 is TGCGCCAGCAGCCGGCTAACAGGGGAAGAGACCCAGTACTTC. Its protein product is CASSRLTGEETQYF.

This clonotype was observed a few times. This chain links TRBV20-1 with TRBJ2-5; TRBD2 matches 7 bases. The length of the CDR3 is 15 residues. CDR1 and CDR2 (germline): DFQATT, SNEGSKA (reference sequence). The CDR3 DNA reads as TGCTCTTGTCCCCGGCCTAGCGGACCTCAAGAGACCCAGTACTTC. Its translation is CSCPRPSGPQETQYF.

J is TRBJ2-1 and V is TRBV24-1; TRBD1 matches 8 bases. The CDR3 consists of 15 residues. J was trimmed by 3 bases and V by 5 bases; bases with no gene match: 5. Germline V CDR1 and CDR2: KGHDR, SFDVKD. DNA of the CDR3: TGTGCCACCAGTGCGACCACAGGGGGCTACAATGAGCAGTTCTTC. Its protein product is CATSATTGGYNEQFF.

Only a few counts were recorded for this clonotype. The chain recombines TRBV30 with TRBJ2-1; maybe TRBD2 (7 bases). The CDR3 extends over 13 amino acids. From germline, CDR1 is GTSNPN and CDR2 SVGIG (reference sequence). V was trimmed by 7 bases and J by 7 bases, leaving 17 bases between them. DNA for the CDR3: TGTGCCTACTGGCGGGGGACAAGTAATGAGCAGTTCTTC. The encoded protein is CAYWRGTSNEQFF. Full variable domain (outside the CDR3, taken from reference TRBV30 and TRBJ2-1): SQTIHQWPATLVQPVGSPLSLECTVEGTSNPNLYWYRQAAGRGLQLLFYSVGIGQISSEVPQNLSASRPQDRQFILSSKKLLLSDSGFYLCAYWRGTSNEQFFGPGTRLTVL.

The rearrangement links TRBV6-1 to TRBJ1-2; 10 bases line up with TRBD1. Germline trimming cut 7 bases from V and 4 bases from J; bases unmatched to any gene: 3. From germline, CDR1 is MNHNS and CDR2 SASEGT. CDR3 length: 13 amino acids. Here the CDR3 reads CASKGQGPYGYTF. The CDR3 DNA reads TGTGCCAGCAAGGGACAGGGGCCCTATGGCTACACCTTC.

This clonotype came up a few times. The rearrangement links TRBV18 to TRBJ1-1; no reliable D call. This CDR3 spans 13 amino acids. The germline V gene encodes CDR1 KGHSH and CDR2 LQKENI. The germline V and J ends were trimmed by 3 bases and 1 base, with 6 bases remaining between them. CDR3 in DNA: TGTGCCAGCTCACCGAATGAGAACACTGAAGCTTTCTTT. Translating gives CASSPNENTEAFF.

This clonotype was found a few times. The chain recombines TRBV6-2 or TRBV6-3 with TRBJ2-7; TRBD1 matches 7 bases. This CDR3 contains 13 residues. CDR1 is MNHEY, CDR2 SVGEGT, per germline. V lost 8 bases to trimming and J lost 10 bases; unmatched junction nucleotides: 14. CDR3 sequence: CASSLPGQKEQYV. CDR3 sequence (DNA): TGTGCCAGCTCTTTGCCGGGACAGAAAGAACAGTACGTC.

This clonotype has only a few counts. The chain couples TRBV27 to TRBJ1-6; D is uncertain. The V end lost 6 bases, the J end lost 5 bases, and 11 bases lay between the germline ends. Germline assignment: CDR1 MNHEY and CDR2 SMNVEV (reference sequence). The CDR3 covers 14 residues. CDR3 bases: TGTGCCAGCAGCCTAGCCGCTAATAATTCACCCCTCCACTTT. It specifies CASSLAANNSPLHF.